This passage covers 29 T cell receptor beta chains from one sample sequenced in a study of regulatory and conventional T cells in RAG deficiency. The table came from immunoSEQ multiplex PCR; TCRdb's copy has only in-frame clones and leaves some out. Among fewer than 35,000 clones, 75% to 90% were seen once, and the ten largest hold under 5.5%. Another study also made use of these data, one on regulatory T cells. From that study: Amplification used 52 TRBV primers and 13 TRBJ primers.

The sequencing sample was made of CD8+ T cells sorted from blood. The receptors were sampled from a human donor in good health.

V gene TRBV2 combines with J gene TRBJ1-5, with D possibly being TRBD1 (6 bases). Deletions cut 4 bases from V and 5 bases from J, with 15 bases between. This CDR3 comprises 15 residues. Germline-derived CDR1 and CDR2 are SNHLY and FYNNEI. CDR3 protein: CASSAPTGKDQPQHF. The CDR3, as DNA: TGTGCCAGCAGTGCCCCGACAGGCAAGGATCAGCCCCAGCATTTT.

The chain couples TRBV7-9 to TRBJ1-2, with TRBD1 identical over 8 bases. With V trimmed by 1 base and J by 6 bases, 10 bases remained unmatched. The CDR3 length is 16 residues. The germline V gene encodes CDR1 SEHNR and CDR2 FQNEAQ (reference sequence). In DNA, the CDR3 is TGTGCCAGCAGCTTAGTCGGGCAGGGGGCAGTGGATGGCTACACCTTC. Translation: CASSLVGQGAVDGYTF.

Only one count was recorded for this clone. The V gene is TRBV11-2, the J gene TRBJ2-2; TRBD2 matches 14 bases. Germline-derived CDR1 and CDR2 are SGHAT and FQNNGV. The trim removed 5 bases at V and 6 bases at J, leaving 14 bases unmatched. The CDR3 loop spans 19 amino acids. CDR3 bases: TGTGCCAGCAGCCAAGGGAGGGGACTAGCGGGAGTCGGGGCCGGGGAGCTGTTTTTT. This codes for CASSQGRGLAGVGAGELFF.

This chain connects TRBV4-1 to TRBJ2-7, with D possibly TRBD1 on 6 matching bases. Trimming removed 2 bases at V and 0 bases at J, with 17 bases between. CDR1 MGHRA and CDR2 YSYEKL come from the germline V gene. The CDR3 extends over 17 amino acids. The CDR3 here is CASSQKANPDSSYEQYF. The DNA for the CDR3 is TGCGCCAGCAGCCAAAAGGCGAACCCGGACAGCTCCTACGAGCAGTACTTC.

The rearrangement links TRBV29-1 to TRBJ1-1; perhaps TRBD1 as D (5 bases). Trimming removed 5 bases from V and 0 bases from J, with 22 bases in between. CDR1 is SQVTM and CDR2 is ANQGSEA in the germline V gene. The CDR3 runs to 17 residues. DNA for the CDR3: TGCAGCGTTTGGGACGGGGTAAAGGGAGGTATGAACACTGAAGCTTTCTTT. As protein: CSVWDGVKGGMNTEAFF. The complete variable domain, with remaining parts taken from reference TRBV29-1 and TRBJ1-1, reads SAVISQKPSRDICQRGTSLTIQCQVDSQVTMMFWYRQQPGQSLTLIATANQGSEATYESGFVIDKFPISRPNLTFSTLTVSNMSPEDSSIYLCSVWDGVKGGMNTEAFFGQGTRLTVV.

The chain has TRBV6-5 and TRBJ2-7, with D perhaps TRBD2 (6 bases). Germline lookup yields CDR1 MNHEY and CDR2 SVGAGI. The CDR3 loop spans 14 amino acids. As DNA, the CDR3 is TGTGCCAGCAGTTATGCAGAAGGGGAGGCTATCGGGTTTGTC. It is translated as CASSYAEGEAIGFV.

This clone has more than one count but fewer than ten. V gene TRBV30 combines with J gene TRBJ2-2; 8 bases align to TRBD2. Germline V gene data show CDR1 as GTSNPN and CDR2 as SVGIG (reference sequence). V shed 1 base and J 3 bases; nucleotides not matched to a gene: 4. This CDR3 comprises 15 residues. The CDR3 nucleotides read TGTGCCTGGAGTGAACCGGGACTAGACACCGGGGAGCTGTTTTTT. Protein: CAWSEPGLDTGELFF.

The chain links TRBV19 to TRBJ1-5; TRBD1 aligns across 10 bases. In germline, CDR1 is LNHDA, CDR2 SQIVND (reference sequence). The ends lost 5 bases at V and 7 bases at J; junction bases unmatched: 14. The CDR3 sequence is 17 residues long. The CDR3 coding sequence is TGTGCCAGTAGTCCCCTTGACTGGGACAGGGGATGGCAGCCCCAGCATTTT. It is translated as CASSPLDWDRGWQPQHF.

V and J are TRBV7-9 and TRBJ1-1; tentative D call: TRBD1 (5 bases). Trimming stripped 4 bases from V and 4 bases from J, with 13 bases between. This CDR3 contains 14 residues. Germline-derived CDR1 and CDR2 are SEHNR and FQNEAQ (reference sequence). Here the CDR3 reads CASSSSRVITEAFF. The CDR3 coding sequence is TGTGCCAGCAGCTCGTCCAGGGTTATCACTGAAGCTTTCTTT.

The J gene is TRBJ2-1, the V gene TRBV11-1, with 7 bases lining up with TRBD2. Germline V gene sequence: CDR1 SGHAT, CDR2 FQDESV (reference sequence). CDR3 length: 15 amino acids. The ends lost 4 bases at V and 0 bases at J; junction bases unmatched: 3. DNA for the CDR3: TGTGCCAGCAGCTCGGGGGAGGGCTCCTACAATGAGCAGTTCTTC. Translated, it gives CASSSGEGSYNEQFF.

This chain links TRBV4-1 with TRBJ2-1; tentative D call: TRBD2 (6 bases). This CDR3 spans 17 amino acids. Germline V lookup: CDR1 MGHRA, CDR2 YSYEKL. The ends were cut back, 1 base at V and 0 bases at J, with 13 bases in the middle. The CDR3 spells CASSQGWGVSSYNEQFF. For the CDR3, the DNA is TGCGCCAGCAGCCAAGGATGGGGGGTGAGCTCCTACAATGAGCAGTTCTTC.

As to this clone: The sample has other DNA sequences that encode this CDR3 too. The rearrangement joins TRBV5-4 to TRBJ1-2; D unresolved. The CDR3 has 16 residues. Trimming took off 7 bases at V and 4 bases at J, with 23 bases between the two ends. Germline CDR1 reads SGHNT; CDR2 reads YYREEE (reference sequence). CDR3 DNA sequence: TGTGCCAGCTTGCGTCGCATACCAGGAAAGACCTATGGCTACACCTTC. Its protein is CASLRRIPGKTYGYTF.

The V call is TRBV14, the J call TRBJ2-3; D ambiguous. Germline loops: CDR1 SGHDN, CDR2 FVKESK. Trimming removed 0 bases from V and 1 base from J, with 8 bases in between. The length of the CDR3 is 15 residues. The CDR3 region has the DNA TGTGCCAGCAGCCAAGAGCAGTTTGGCACAGATACGCAGTATTTT. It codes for CASSQEQFGTDTQYF.

CDR3 sequence reads: CASSPGPNTEAFF. The CDR3 coding sequence is TGTGCCAGCAGCCCGGGACCGAACACTGAAGCTTTCTTT. J is TRBJ1-1 and V is TRBV6-1; tentative D call: TRBD1 (5 bases). The CDR3 has 13 residues. Germline V lookup: CDR1 MNHNS, CDR2 SASEGT. The V gene lost 6 bases and the J gene lost 1 base, with 9 bases spanning the gap.

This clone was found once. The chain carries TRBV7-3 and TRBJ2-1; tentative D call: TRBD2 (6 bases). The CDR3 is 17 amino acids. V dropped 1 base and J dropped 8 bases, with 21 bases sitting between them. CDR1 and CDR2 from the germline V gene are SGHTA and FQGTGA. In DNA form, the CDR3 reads TGTGCCAGCAGCTTAAGGAGCGTGGCTACACGCGGGGATGAGCAGTTCTTC. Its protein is CASSLRSVATRGDEQFF.

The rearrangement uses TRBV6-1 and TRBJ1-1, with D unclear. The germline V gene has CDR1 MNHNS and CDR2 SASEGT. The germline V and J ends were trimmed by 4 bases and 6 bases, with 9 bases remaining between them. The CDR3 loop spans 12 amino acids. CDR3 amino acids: CASSGAEPEAFF. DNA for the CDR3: TGTGCCAGCAGTGGAGCGGAACCTGAAGCTTTCTTT.

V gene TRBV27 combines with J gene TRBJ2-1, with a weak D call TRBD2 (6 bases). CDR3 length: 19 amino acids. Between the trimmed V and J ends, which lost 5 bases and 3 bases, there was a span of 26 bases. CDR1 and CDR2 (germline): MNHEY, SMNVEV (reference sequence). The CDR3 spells CASSPRDLRYGVGYNEQFF. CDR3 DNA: TGTGCCAGCAGTCCACGGGACTTGAGGTACGGTGTCGGCTACAATGAGCAGTTCTTC.

CDR3 protein: CASSLPAGGPADTQYF. The CDR3 DNA reads as TGTGCCAGCAGCTTGCCAGCGGGAGGGCCAGCAGATACGCAGTATTTT. This sequence joins TRBV5-6 and TRBJ2-3; the match to TRBD2 covers 10 bases. V lost 1 base to trimming and J lost 4 bases; unmatched junction nucleotides: 6. The germline gives CDR1 SGHDT, CDR2 YYEEEE. This CDR3 region has 16 residues.

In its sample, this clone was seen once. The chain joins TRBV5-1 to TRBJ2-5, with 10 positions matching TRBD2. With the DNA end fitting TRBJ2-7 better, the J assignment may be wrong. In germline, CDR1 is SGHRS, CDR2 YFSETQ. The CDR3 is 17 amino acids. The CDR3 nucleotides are TGCGCCAGCAGCTTGAGGCTAGCGGGAGAGGTCCACTACGAGCAGTACTTC. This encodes CASSLRLAGEVHYEQYF.

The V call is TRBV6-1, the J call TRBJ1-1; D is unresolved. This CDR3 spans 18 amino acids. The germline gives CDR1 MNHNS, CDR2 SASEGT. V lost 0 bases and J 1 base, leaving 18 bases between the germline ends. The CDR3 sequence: CASSEAPRMRAENTEAFF. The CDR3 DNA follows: TGTGCCAGCAGTGAAGCGCCCCGAATGAGGGCGGAGAACACTGAAGCTTTCTTT.

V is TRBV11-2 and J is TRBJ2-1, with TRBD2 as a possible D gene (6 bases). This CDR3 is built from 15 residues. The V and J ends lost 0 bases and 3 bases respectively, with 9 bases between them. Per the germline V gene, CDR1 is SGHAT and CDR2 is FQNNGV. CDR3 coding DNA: TGTGCCAGCAGCTTAGAAGCGGGTTACTACAATGAGCAGTTCTTC. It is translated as CASSLEAGYYNEQFF.

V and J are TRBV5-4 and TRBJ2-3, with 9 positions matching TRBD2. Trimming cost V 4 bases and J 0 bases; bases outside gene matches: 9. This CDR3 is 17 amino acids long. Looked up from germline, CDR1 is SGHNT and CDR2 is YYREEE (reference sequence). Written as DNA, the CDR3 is TGTGCCAGCAGCCCTGGCTTAGCGGGAGTTAGCACAGATACGCAGTATTTT. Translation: CASSPGLAGVSTDTQYF.

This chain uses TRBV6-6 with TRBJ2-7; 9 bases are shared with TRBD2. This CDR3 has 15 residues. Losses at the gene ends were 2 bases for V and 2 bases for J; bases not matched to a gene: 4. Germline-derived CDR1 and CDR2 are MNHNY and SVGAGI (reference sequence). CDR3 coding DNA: TGTGCCAGCAGTTACGGGCGGGAGGGAGCCTACGAGCAGTACTTC. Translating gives CASSYGREGAYEQYF.

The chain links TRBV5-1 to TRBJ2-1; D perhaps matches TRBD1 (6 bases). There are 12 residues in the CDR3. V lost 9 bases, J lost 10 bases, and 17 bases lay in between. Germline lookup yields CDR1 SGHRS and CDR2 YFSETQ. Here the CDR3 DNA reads TGCGCCACCCGAGGGGGTGCATCCGAGCAGTTCTTC. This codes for CATRGGASEQFF.

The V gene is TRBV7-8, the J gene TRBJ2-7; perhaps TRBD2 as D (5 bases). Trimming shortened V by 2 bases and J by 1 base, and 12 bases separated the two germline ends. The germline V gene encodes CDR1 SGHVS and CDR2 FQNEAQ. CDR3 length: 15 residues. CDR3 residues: CASSLRLSGSYEQYF. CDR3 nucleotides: TGTGCCAGCAGCTTACGACTAAGCGGATCCTACGAGCAGTACTTC.

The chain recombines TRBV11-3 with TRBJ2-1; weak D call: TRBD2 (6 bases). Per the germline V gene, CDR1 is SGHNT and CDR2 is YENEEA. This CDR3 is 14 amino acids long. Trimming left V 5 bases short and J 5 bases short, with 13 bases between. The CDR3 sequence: CASSPSGLNNEQFF. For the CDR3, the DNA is TGTGCCAGCAGCCCGTCGGGACTTAACAATGAGCAGTTCTTC.

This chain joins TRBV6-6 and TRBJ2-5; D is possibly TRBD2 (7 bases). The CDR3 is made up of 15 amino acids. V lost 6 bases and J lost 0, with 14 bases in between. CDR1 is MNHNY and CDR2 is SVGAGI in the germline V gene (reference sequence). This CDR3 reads CASRKGGGDQETQYF. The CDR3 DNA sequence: TGTGCCAGCAGAAAAGGGGGGGGAGACCAAGAGACCCAGTACTTC.

Here the CDR3 reads CASSLGGGSLNQPQHF. CDR3 coding DNA: TGTGCCAGCAGCTTAGGAGGAGGGAGCCTCAATCAGCCCCAGCATTTT. The gene calls are TRBV7-6 and TRBJ1-5; D remains unclear. This CDR3 comprises 16 residues. Trimming took 1 base from V and 3 from J, leaving 13 bases between them. The V gene's germline CDR1 is SGHVS and CDR2 FNYEAQ.

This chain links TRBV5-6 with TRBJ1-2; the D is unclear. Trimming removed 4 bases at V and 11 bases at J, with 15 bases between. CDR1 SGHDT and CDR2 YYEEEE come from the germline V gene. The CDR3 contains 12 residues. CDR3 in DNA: TGTGCCAGCAGCCCTAACGGCAGTCCGTACACCTTC. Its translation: CASSPNGSPYTF. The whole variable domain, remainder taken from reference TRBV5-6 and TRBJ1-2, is DAGVTQSPTHLIKTRGQQVTLRCSPKSGHDTVSWYQQALGQGPQFIFQYYEEEERQRGNFPDRFSGHQFPNYSSELNVNALLLGDSALYLCASSPNGSPYTFGSGTRLTVV.